The clone carrying this T cell receptor beta chain was detected only a few times. The data derive from a study of blood T cells in healthy people across ages. The authors ran a second PCR of 7 to 11 cycles using a sample-barcoded 5' primer and a J-beta primer mix. TCRdb independently ran MiXCR on the 5' RACE reads; one entry per CDR3 protein. The sample includes 1.5 million to 2 million distinct CDR3 sequences, roughly 27% of them seen just once. The CDR3 loop spans 13 amino acids. Germline V CDR1 and CDR2: SEHNR, FQNEAQ (reference sequence). V was cut by 5 bases and J by 8 bases, with 13 bases left in between.

V gene TRBV7-9 combines with J gene TRBJ2-1, with D perhaps TRBD2 (5 bases). Sequencing was carried out using blood. The TCR sequence derives from a woman in her twenties or thirties in good health. The chain's CDR3 is CASSGSIVYEQFF. In DNA, the CDR3 is TGTGCCAGCAGCGGGAGCATTGTCTATGAGCAGTTCTTC.